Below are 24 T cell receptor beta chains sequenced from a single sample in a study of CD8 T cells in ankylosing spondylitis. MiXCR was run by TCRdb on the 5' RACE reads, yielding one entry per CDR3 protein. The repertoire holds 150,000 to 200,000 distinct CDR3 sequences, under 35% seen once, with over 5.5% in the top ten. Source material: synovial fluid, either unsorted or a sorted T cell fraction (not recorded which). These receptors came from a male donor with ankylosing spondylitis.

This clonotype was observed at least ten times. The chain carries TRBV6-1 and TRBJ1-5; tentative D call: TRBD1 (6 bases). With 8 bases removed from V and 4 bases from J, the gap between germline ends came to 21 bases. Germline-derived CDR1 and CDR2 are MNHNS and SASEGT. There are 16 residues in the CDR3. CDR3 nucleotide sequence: TGTGCCAGCGAGGGGGGCGTAGGCGTCGGGAATCAGCCCCAGCATTTT. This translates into CASEGGVGVGNQPQHF.

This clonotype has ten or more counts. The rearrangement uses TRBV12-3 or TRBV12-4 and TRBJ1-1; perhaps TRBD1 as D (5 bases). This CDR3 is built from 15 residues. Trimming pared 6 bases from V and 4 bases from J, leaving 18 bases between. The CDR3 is CASSPTGVEGTEAFF. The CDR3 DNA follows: TGTGCCAGCAGCCCTACGGGGGTAGAGGGCACTGAAGCTTTCTTT.

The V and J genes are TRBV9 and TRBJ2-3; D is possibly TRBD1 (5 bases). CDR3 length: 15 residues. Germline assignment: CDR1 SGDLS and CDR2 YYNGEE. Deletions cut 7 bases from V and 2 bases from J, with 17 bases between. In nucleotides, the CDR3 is TGTGCCAGCCGGAACGGTTGGGGCGACACAGATACGCAGTATTTT. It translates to CASRNGWGDTDTQYF.

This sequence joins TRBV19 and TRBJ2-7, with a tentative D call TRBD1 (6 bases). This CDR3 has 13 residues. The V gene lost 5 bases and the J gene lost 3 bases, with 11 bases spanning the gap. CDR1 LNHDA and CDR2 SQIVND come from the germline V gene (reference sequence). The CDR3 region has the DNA TGTGCCAGTAGTCCCCGGACAGTCTACGAGCAGTACTTC. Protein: CASSPRTVYEQYF.

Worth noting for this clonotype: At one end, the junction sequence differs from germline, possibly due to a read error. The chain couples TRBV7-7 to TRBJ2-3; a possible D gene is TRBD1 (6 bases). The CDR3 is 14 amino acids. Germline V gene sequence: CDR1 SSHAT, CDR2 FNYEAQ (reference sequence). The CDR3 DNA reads TGTGCTAGCAGCTTAGGGGGTCAGCCAGATACGCAGTATTTT. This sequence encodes CASSLGGQPDTQYF.

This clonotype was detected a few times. CDR3 sequence: CASSSGQGAYNEQFF. CDR3 DNA sequence: TGTGCCAGCAGCTCGGGACAGGGGGCTTACAATGAGCAGTTCTTC. The V call is TRBV11-1, the J call TRBJ2-1; 12 bases match TRBD1. Germline values: CDR1 SGHAT, CDR2 FQDESV (reference sequence). The CDR3 has 15 residues. V was clipped by 4 bases and J by 4 bases; unmatched bases: 2.

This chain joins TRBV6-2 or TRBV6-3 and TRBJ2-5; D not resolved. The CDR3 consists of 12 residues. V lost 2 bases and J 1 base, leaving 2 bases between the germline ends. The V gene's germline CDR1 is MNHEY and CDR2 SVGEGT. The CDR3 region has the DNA TGTGCCAGCAGTTACGGCCAAGAGACCCAGTACTTC. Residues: CASSYGQETQYF.

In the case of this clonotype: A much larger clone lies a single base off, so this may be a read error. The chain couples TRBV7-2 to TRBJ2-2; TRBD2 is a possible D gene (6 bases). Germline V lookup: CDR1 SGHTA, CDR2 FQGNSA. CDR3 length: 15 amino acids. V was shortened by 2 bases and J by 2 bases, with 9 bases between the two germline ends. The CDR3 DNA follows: TGTGCCAGCAGCTTAAGGACTAAAAACACCGGGGAGCTGTTTTTT. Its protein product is CASSLRTKNTGELFF.

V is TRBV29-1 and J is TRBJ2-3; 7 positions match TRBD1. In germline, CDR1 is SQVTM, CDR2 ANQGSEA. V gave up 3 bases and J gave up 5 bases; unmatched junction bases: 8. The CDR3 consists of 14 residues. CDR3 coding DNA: TGCAGCGTTGACGGGACAGCCCTCGGAGATACGCAGTATTTT. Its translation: CSVDGTALGDTQYF.

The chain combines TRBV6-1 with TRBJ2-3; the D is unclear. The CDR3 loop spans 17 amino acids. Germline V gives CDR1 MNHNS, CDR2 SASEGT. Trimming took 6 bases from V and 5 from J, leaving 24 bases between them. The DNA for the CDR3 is TGTGCCAGCAGAGGTGATCGGGCAGGAGTGGTGAGAGATACGCAGTATTTT. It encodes CASRGDRAGVVRDTQYF.

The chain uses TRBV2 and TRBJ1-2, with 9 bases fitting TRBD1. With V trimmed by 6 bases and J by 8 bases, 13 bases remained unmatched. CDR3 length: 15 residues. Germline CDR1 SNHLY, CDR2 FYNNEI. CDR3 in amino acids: CASREQGARSLGYTF. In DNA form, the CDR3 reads TGTGCCAGCAGGGAACAGGGGGCGCGATCTCTGGGCTACACCTTC. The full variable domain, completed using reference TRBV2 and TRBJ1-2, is EPEVTQTPSHQVTQMGQEVILRCVPISNHLYFYWYRQILGQKVEFLVSFYNNEISEKSEIFDDQFSVERPDGSNFTLKIRSTKLEDSAMYFCASREQGARSLGYTFGSGTRLTVV.

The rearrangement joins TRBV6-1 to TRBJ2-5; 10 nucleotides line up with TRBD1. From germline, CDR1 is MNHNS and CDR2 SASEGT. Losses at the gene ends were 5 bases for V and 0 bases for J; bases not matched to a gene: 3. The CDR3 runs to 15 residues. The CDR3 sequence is CASSPGQGYQETQYF. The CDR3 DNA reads TGTGCCAGCAGTCCGGGACAGGGGTACCAAGAGACCCAGTACTTC.

This CDR3 reads CASSQDPSGLQETQYF. CDR3 nucleotide sequence: TGTGCCAGCAGCCAAGATCCCAGCGGGTTACAAGAGACCCAGTACTTC. V and J are TRBV3-1 and TRBJ2-5, with D tentatively TRBD2 (6 bases). The CDR3 is 16 residues long. Per the germline V gene, CDR1 is LGHDT and CDR2 is YNNKEL (reference sequence). Trimming cost V 0 bases and J 2 bases, with 13 bases left between them.

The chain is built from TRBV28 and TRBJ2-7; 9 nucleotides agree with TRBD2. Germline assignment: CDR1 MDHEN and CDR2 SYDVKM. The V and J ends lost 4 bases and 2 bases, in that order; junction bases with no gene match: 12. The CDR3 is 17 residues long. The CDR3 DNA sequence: TGTGCCAGCAGTTCTCCCATCTTAGCGGGGGACACCTACGAGCAGTACTTC. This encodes CASSSPILAGDTYEQYF.

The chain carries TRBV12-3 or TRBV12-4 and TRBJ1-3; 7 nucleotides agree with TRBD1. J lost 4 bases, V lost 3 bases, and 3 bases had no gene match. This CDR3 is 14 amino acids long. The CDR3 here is CASSFATGGNTIYF. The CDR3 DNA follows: TGTGCCAGCAGTTTTGCGACAGGGGGAAACACCATATATTTT.

The CDR3 reads CASSYGTPNTGELFF. The CDR3 DNA follows: TGTGCCAGCAGCTATGGGACTCCGAACACCGGGGAGCTGTTTTTT. This chain uses TRBV5-5 with TRBJ2-2; TRBD2 might be the D (6 bases). V lost 3 bases to trimming and J lost 0 bases, with 9 bases between them. Germline CDR1 SGHKS, CDR2 YYEKEE (reference sequence). There are 15 residues in the CDR3.

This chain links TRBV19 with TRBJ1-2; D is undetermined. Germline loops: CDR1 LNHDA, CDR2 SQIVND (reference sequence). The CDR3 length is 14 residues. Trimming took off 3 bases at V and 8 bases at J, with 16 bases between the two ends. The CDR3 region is CASSMRMGEPGYTF. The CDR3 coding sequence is TGTGCCAGTAGTATGAGGATGGGAGAGCCCGGCTACACCTTC.

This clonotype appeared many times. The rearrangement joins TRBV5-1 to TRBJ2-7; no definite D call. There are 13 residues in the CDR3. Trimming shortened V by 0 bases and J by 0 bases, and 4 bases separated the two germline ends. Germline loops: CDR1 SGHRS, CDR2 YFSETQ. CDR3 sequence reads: CASSLAPSYEQYF. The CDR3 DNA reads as TGCGCCAGCAGCTTGGCCCCCTCCTACGAGCAGTACTTC.

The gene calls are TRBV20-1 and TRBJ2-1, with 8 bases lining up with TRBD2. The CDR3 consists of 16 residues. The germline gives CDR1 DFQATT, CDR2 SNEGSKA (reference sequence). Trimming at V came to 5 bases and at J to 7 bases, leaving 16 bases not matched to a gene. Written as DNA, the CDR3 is TGCAGTGCTGGCCCTGCGGGAGGAACCTATCGTAATGAGCAGTTCTTC. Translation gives CSAGPAGGTYRNEQFF.

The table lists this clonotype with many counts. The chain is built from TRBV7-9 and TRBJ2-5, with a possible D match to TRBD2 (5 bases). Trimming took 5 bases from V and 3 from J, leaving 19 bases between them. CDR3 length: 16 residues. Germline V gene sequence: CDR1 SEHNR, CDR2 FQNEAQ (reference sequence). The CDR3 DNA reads TGTGCCAGCAGCATGGGCTGGGGTAGCGCTAAAGAGACCCAGTACTTC. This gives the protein CASSMGWGSAKETQYF.

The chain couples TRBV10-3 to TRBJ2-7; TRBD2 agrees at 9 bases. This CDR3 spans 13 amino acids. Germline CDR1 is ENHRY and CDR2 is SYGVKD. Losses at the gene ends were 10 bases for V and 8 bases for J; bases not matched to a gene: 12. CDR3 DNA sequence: TGTGCCACGCGGGGTAGCGGGAGCGAAAAGCAGTACTTC. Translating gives CATRGSGSEKQYF.

CDR3 amino acids: CASSPGSSSAFF. The DNA for the CDR3 is TGTGCCAGCAGCCCCGGGAGCTCTTCGGCTTTCTTT. V is TRBV2 and J is TRBJ1-1; D is undetermined. The CDR3 consists of 12 residues. The V gene's germline CDR1 is SNHLY and CDR2 FYNNEI. V was cut by 6 bases and J by 11 bases, with 16 bases left in between. The entire variable domain, with the rest obtained from reference TRBV2 and TRBJ1-1, is as follows: EPEVTQTPSHQVTQMGQEVILRCVPISNHLYFYWYRQILGQKVEFLVSFYNNEISEKSEIFDDQFSVERPDGSNFTLKIRSTKLEDSAMYFCASSPGSSSAFFGQGTRLTVV.

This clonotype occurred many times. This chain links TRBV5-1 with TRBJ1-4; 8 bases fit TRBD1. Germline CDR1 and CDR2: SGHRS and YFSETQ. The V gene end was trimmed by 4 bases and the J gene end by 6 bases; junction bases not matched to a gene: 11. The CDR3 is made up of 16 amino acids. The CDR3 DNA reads TGCGCCAGCAGCCCTCGACAGGGGATCAGTGATGAAAAACTGTTTTTT. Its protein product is CASSPRQGISDEKLFF.

CDR3 bases: TGCAGTGCTACTACGGTATCGACTGAGCAGTTCTTC. It yields the protein CSATTVSTEQFF. V usage is TRBV20-1 and J usage is TRBJ2-1; D is unresolved. The CDR3 contains 12 residues. V lost 4 bases and J 9 bases, leaving 13 bases between the germline ends. From germline, CDR1 is DFQATT and CDR2 SNEGSKA (reference sequence).